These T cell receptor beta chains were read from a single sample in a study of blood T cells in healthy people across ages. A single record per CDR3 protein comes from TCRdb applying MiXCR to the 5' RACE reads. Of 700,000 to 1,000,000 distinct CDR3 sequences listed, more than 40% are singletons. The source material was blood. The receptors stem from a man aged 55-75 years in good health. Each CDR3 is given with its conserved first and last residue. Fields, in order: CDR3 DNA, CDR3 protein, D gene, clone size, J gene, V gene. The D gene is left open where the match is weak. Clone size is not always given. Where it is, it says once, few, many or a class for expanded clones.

TGCGCCAGCAGCTTTAGGGGGCAAATCCAAGAGACCCAGTACTTC,CASSFRGQIQETQYF,TRBD1,.,TRBJ2-5,TRBV5-1
TGTGCCAGCAGCTTAGGGACCGGGTATTTGGAGACCCAGTACTTC,CASSLGTGYLETQYF,.,few,TRBJ2-5,TRBV7-8
TGTGCCAACAGCCCACCGACGAGTTTGAAGAATTCACCCCTCCACTTT,CANSPPTSLKNSPLHF,.,.,TRBJ1-6,TRBV7-9
TGCAGTGCTAGAGACCCTAGCGGGGAGAACACAGATACGCAGTATTTT,CSARDPSGENTDTQYF,TRBD2,few,TRBJ2-3,TRBV20-1
TGCGCCAGCAGCCAAGATCTTCTAGCGGGGGCTAGCACAGATACGCAGTATTTT,CASSQDLLAGASTDTQYF,TRBD2,.,TRBJ2-3,TRBV4-3
TGTGCCAGCAGCACCCGGGACAGGGGTTATGAGCAGTTCTTC,CASSTRDRGYEQFF,TRBD1,few,TRBJ2-1,TRBV5-6
TGTGCCAGCAGCCTCGGACAGTCCACTGAAGCTTTCTTT,CASSLGQSTEAFF,.,.,TRBJ1-1,TRBV5-5
TGTGCCAGCAGCCAGGCCTATAGGACGGTGAATGAAAAACTGTTTTTT,CASSQAYRTVNEKLFF,.,.,TRBJ1-4,TRBV7-2
TGTGCCAGCACCTTGGACTTTCTTCCACCCCAGTACTTC,CASTLDFLPPQYF,.,.,TRBJ2-5,TRBV7-8
TGTGCCTGGAGCGCAGGGGGTTTTTCGAACGAGCAGTACTTC,CAWSAGGFSNEQYF,TRBD1,.,TRBJ2-7,TRBV30
TGTGCCAGCATTACCCCCAGCTCCTACAATGAGCAGTTCTTC,CASITPSSYNEQFF,.,.,TRBJ2-1,TRBV6-2/TRBV6-3
TGCGCCAGCAGCCAAGATGGACAGGGTGCAGATACGCAGTATTTT,CASSQDGQGADTQYF,TRBD1,few,TRBJ2-3,TRBV4-1
TGTGCCAGCCCAGGACAGGGGCCATACAATGAGCAGTTCTTC,CASPGQGPYNEQFF,TRBD1,.,TRBJ2-1,TRBV11-2
TGCGCCAGCAGCTCGACAGTATTCTCCTACGAGCAGTACTTC,CASSSTVFSYEQYF,.,few,TRBJ2-7,TRBV4-3
TGCAGTGCTAGAGATGGACGGGGGATAGATACGCAGTATTTT,CSARDGRGIDTQYF,.,.,TRBJ2-3,TRBV20-1
TGCGCCAGCAGCCCCCTTGGGGCAGGGGCTAACGGCTACACCTTC,CASSPLGAGANGYTF,.,.,TRBJ1-2,TRBV4-1
TGCAGCGTTGCGGGGGGACTCACAGATACGCAGTATTTT,CSVAGGLTDTQYF,TRBD2,few,TRBJ2-3,TRBV29-1
TGTGCCAGCAGCTTAGGTGGACTAGCTGGGAAGGTTGGAGAGCAGTACTTC,CASSLGGLAGKVGEQYF,TRBD2,few,TRBJ2-5,TRBV7-2
TGCAGTGCTAGAGAGTGGGGCGTCCAAAGCTCCTACAATGAGCAGTTCTTC,CSAREWGVQSSYNEQFF,.,.,TRBJ2-1,TRBV20-1
TGCGCCAGCAGGTGGGACCAGCGGTTACAAGAGACCCAGTACTTC,CASRWDQRLQETQYF,.,.,TRBJ2-5,TRBV5-1
TGTGCCAGCAGCGTAGGTAGCGGGGTTCTGTACAATGAGCAGTTCTTC,CASSVGSGVLYNEQFF,TRBD2,.,TRBJ2-1,TRBV9
TGCGCCAGCAGCCAAGAATGGGCAGGGGGGAACGAGCAGTACTTC,CASSQEWAGGNEQYF,.,.,TRBJ2-7,TRBV4-3
TGTGCCAGCAGTTTAGCGGGGGCGGCTACAACGAACACCGGGGAGCTGTTTTTT,CASSLAGAATTNTGELFF,.,.,TRBJ2-2,TRBV12-3/TRBV12-4
TGTGCCAGCAGCAAAGTCGGGTTGAGGGACGGCCAAGGACGGACGGAAAAACTGTTTTTT,CASSKVGLRDGQGRTEKLFF,.,.,TRBJ1-4,TRBV21-1
TGTGCCAGCAGCTCCCTATGGGGACCGCAGGGGACAGATACGCAGTATTTT,CASSSLWGPQGTDTQYF,.,once,TRBJ2-3,TRBV13
TGTGCCAGCAGCTTAAGTGGGACACCTTTCGCCGGCCAGTACTTC,CASSLSGTPFAGQYF,.,.,TRBJ2-5,TRBV7-2
TGTGCCAGCAGTGAGGTGGACGGGTACAATGAGCAGTTCTTC,CASSEVDGYNEQFF,.,few,TRBJ2-1,TRBV6-1
TGCAGCGCTGGCACAGGGATATCTGGAAACACCATATATTTT,CSAGTGISGNTIYF,.,few,TRBJ1-3,TRBV29-1
TGTGCCAGCACCGCTCAAGGGACTAGCGGACTCACAGATACGCAGTATTTT,CASTAQGTSGLTDTQYF,TRBD2,few,TRBJ2-3,TRBV6-2/TRBV6-3
TGTGCCACCGGATTAGTAGCAGATACGCAGTATTTT,CATGLVADTQYF,.,.,TRBJ2-3,TRBV6-6
TGTGCCAGCAGCTTCTCCCGACGGAGACAAGAGACCCAGTACTTC,CASSFSRRRQETQYF,.,few,TRBJ2-5,TRBV7-2
TGTGCCAGTAACGCCTGGGGGGAGACAGGCGGCTACACCTTC,CASNAWGETGGYTF,.,.,TRBJ1-2,TRBV19
TGCGCCAGCAGCTTCACGGGACTAGCGGGAGTCTACAATGAGCAGTTCTTC,CASSFTGLAGVYNEQFF,TRBD2,.,TRBJ2-1,TRBV5-1
TGTGCCAGCATCAAGGGGGCAGATACGCAGTATTTT,CASIKGADTQYF,.,.,TRBJ2-3,TRBV2
TGCGCCAATTATAGGGACAACAATCAGCCCCAGCATTTT,CANYRDNNQPQHF,.,few,TRBJ1-5,TRBV10-1
TGCAGCGTTGAACCCAGGACAGGGGAGGATTGGGGCTACACCTTC,CSVEPRTGEDWGYTF,TRBD1,many,TRBJ1-2,TRBV29-1
TGTGCCAGCGGAAACAGGGGTGGTGGCTACACCTTC,CASGNRGGGYTF,TRBD1,.,TRBJ1-2,TRBV11-2
TGTGCCAGCAGTGCAGTTGACGAGGAGTACTTC,CASSAVDEEYF,.,.,TRBJ2-4,TRBV2
TGTGCCACCAGTGACCCACCAGGGGGCGCGGGAAACATTCAGTACTTC,CATSDPPGGAGNIQYF,TRBD1,once,TRBJ2-4,TRBV24-1
TGTGCCAGCAGCGGCCGTGGACAGGGGGCGAGCGGCTACACCTTC,CASSGRGQGASGYTF,TRBD1,.,TRBJ1-2,TRBV5-6
TGCGCCAGCAGCCAAGATAGTCAGGCTACCTACGAGCAGTACTTC,CASSQDSQATYEQYF,.,.,TRBJ2-7,TRBV4-3